This TCR beta chain was retrieved from a study of blood T cell repertoires in COVID-19. Study background: Researchers got acute and convalescent COVID-19 samples from the United States, Italy and Spain. Sample material is recorded as cDNA or gDNA derived from T cells, B-cell-depleted T cells, or PBMCs.

As handled by the study authors: From reference gene primer amplification, estimates of nucleated cell counts were derived. The assay was immunoSEQ multiplex PCR, and TCRdb's table has in-frame clones only and misses some. That table furnishes V, J and clone size, whereas the DNA furnished D and trimming. The sample lists some 140,000 clones; around three quarters were seen once. The CDR3 has 16 residues. The junction had 3 bases not matched to a gene; V was cut back by 3 bases and J by 0 bases. In germline, CDR1 is KGHSH, CDR2 LQKENI. The sequence derives from a man aged 80 or over with acute or convalescent COVID-19. Sequenced input: peripheral blood. The chain recombines TRBV18 with TRBJ2-3, with TRBD2 identical over 10 bases. CDR3 loop: CASSPGLAASTDTQYF. The CDR3 nucleotides read TGTGCCAGCTCACCCGGACTAGCGGCGAGCACAGATACGCAGTATTTT.